A selection of T cell receptor beta chains follows, all from one sample in a study of technical replicates of blood from a few donors. Assay: immunoSEQ multiplex PCR; the TCRdb copy retains only in-frame clones and omits some. The table has some 77,000 clones, 96% seen once; the top ten hold 0.3% to 0.35%. Source material: T cells isolated from PBMCs. All receptors derive from a human donor in good health. Both conserved end residues are part of each CDR3. Fields, in order: CDR3 length, V gene, clone size, J gene, D gene, CDR3 protein, CDR3 DNA. D genes are given only for firm matches. Size tells how often a clone was seen (once, few, many) or the class of an expanded clone, and some rows leave it out.

CDR3 length: 14
V gene: TRBV5-1
clone size: .
J gene: TRBJ2-1
D gene: TRBD2
CDR3 protein: CASRTSGRYNEQFF
CDR3 DNA: TGCGCCAGCAGGACTAGCGGGAGATACAATGAGCAGTTCTTC

CDR3 length: 14
V gene: TRBV5-6
clone size: .
J gene: TRBJ2-1
D gene: .
CDR3 protein: CASSLGLSYNEQFF
CDR3 DNA: TGTGCCAGCAGCTTGGGACTTAGCTACAATGAGCAGTTCTTC

CDR3 length: 15
V gene: TRBV7-3
clone size: .
J gene: TRBJ2-1
D gene: TRBD2
CDR3 protein: CASSVTSGRVNEQFF
CDR3 DNA: TGTGCCAGCAGCGTGACTAGCGGGAGAGTGAATGAGCAGTTCTTC

CDR3 length: 16
V gene: TRBV6-5
clone size: .
J gene: TRBJ2-1
D gene: TRBD2
CDR3 protein: CASSYSAGEIYNEQFF
CDR3 DNA: TGTGCCAGCAGTTACTCGGCGGGAGAGATCTACAATGAGCAGTTCTTC

CDR3 length: 15
V gene: TRBV27
clone size: once
J gene: TRBJ2-3
D gene: .
CDR3 protein: CASSSLGADTDTQYF
CDR3 DNA: TGTGCCAGCAGTAGCCTAGGGGCTGACACAGATACGCAGTATTTT

CDR3 length: 17
V gene: TRBV10-3
clone size: .
J gene: TRBJ1-4
D gene: TRBD1
CDR3 protein: CAISERTGTQSNEKLFF
CDR3 DNA: TGTGCCATCAGTGAGCGGACAGGGACCCAGTCTAATGAAAAACTGTTTTTT

CDR3 length: 16
V gene: TRBV5-4
clone size: .
J gene: TRBJ2-1
D gene: TRBD1
CDR3 protein: CASSGGRGQEYNEQFF
CDR3 DNA: TGTGCCAGCAGCGGTGGAAGAGGACAGGAATACAATGAGCAGTTCTTC

CDR3 length: 13
V gene: TRBV7-3
clone size: .
J gene: TRBJ2-5
D gene: TRBD1
CDR3 protein: CASSVRGQETQYF
CDR3 DNA: TGTGCCAGCAGCGTCAGGGGGCAAGAGACCCAGTACTTC

CDR3 length: 15
V gene: TRBV28
clone size: .
J gene: TRBJ1-3
D gene: .
CDR3 protein: CASSFEGVSGNTIYF
CDR3 DNA: TGTGCCAGCAGTTTCGAGGGAGTCTCTGGAAACACCATATATTTT

CDR3 length: 11
V gene: TRBV9
clone size: .
J gene: TRBJ2-1
D gene: .
CDR3 protein: CASSWSNEQFF
CDR3 DNA: TGTGCCAGCAGCTGGAGCAATGAGCAGTTCTTC

CDR3 length: 14
V gene: TRBV4-1
clone size: once
J gene: TRBJ1-1
D gene: .
CDR3 protein: CASSFGTTNTEAFF
CDR3 DNA: TGCGCCAGCAGCTTTGGGACAACTAACACTGAAGCTTTCTTT

CDR3 length: 14
V gene: TRBV28
clone size: .
J gene: TRBJ1-4
D gene: TRBD1
CDR3 protein: CASRAGGTNEKLFF
CDR3 DNA: TGTGCCAGCAGAGCAGGGGGAACGAATGAAAAACTGTTTTTT

CDR3 length: 15
V gene: TRBV5-6
clone size: .
J gene: TRBJ2-3
D gene: TRBD1
CDR3 protein: CASSDGRGSTDTQYF
CDR3 DNA: TGTGCCAGCAGCGATGGCAGGGGGTCTACAGATACGCAGTATTTT

CDR3 length: 15
V gene: TRBV7-2
clone size: .
J gene: TRBJ2-2
D gene: TRBD1
CDR3 protein: CASSLEGGRTGELFF
CDR3 DNA: TGTGCCAGCAGCTTAGAAGGGGGCAGGACCGGGGAGCTGTTTTTT

CDR3 length: 16
V gene: TRBV19
clone size: .
J gene: TRBJ2-1
D gene: TRBD2
CDR3 protein: CASSLTSDPSYNEQFF
CDR3 DNA: TGTGCCAGTAGCCTTACTAGCGACCCGTCCTACAATGAGCAGTTCTTC

CDR3 length: 13
V gene: TRBV2
clone size: .
J gene: TRBJ2-1
D gene: TRBD2
CDR3 protein: CAIRTSIYNEQFF
CDR3 DNA: TGTGCCATCCGGACTAGTATCTACAATGAGCAGTTCTTC

CDR3 length: 13
V gene: TRBV5-1
clone size: .
J gene: TRBJ2-1
D gene: .
CDR3 protein: CASSTSGGGEQFF
CDR3 DNA: .

CDR3 length: 12
V gene: TRBV5-4
clone size: .
J gene: TRBJ1-4
D gene: .
CDR3 protein: CASQLGGGKLFF
CDR3 DNA: TGTGCCAGCCAATTGGGCGGCGGGAAACTGTTTTTT

CDR3 length: 13
V gene: TRBV19
clone size: .
J gene: TRBJ2-7
D gene: .
CDR3 protein: CASISGETYEQYF
CDR3 DNA: TGTGCCAGTATATCGGGGGAAACCTACGAGCAGTACTTC

CDR3 length: 13
V gene: TRBV7-9
clone size: .
J gene: TRBJ1-1
D gene: TRBD1
CDR3 protein: CASSPTGGTEAFF
CDR3 DNA: TGTGCCAGCAGCCCAACAGGGGGCACTGAAGCTTTCTTT

CDR3 length: 13
V gene: TRBV15
clone size: .
J gene: TRBJ2-7
D gene: .
CDR3 protein: CATSPGDKYEQYF
CDR3 DNA: TGTGCCACCAGTCCGGGGGATAAGTACGAGCAGTACTTC

CDR3 length: 13
V gene: TRBV7-3
clone size: .
J gene: TRBJ1-4
D gene: .
CDR3 protein: CASSHYHNEKLFF
CDR3 DNA: TGTGCCAGCAGCCACTACCATAATGAAAAACTGTTTTTT

CDR3 length: 14
V gene: TRBV6-5
clone size: .
J gene: TRBJ2-7
D gene: TRBD1
CDR3 protein: CASSYGTDFYEQYF
CDR3 DNA: TGTGCCAGCAGCTATGGGACAGACTTTTACGAGCAGTACTTC

CDR3 length: 16
V gene: TRBV4-3
clone size: .
J gene: TRBJ2-1
D gene: TRBD2
CDR3 protein: CASSQPGLAGNNEQFF
CDR3 DNA: TGCGCCAGCAGCCAGCCCGGACTAGCGGGAAACAATGAGCAGTTCTTC

CDR3 length: 14
V gene: TRBV5-1
clone size: .
J gene: TRBJ2-7
D gene: .
CDR3 protein: CASSLDATGYEQYF
CDR3 DNA: TGCGCCAGCAGCTTGGATGCAACCGGTTACGAGCAGTACTTC

CDR3 length: 16
V gene: TRBV9
clone size: .
J gene: TRBJ2-7
D gene: .
CDR3 protein: CASSVGQRPVPYEQYF
CDR3 DNA: TGTGCCAGCAGCGTAGGTCAGCGGCCAGTCCCCTACGAGCAGTACTTC

CDR3 length: 19
V gene: TRBV5-1
clone size: once
J gene: TRBJ2-7
D gene: TRBD2
CDR3 protein: CASSLDRTTSGTLGHEQYF
CDR3 DNA: TGCGCCAGCAGCTTGGACCGAACGACTAGCGGGACCCTGGGCCACGAGCAGTACTTC

CDR3 length: 15
V gene: TRBV6-5
clone size: .
J gene: TRBJ1-1
D gene: TRBD1
CDR3 protein: CASRGTGAKYTEAFF
CDR3 DNA: TGTGCCAGCAGGGGGACAGGGGCCAAATACACTGAAGCTTTCTTT

CDR3 length: 15
V gene: TRBV19
clone size: .
J gene: TRBJ2-7
D gene: .
CDR3 protein: CAKSTPSGRQPEQYF
CDR3 DNA: TGTGCCAAGTCAACGCCCTCCGGGAGACAGCCCGAGCAGTACTTC

CDR3 length: 14
V gene: TRBV6-5
clone size: .
J gene: TRBJ2-7
D gene: TRBD1
CDR3 protein: CASSYGTGAYEQYF
CDR3 DNA: TGTGCCAGCAGTTATGGGACAGGGGCCTACGAGCAGTACTTC

CDR3 length: 13
V gene: TRBV29-1
clone size: .
J gene: TRBJ2-7
D gene: .
CDR3 protein: CSVGGGLNYEQYF
CDR3 DNA: TGCAGCGTTGGGGGCGGATTAAACTACGAGCAGTACTTC

CDR3 length: 16
V gene: TRBV14
clone size: .
J gene: TRBJ1-1
D gene: TRBD1
CDR3 protein: CASSQGQGLGSTEAFF
CDR3 DNA: TGTGCCAGCAGCCAAGGACAGGGGCTCGGGAGTACTGAAGCTTTCTTT

CDR3 length: 12
V gene: TRBV6-5
clone size: .
J gene: TRBJ2-7
D gene: .
CDR3 protein: CASSTGTYEQYF
CDR3 DNA: TGTGCCAGCAGCACCGGGACCTACGAGCAGTACTTC

CDR3 length: 14
V gene: TRBV25-1
clone size: .
J gene: TRBJ2-1
D gene: TRBD2
CDR3 protein: CASRRAGDYNEQFF
CDR3 DNA: TGTGCCAGCAGGCGAGCGGGAGACTACAATGAGCAGTTCTTC

CDR3 length: 15
V gene: TRBV11-3
clone size: .
J gene: TRBJ2-7
D gene: .
CDR3 protein: CASSLGGLVSYEQYF
CDR3 DNA: TGTGCCAGCAGCTTAGGGGGGCTTGTTTCCTACGAGCAGTACTTC

CDR3 length: 16
V gene: TRBV29-1
clone size: .
J gene: TRBJ2-1
D gene: TRBD1
CDR3 protein: CSVEDQSGGRIDEQFF
CDR3 DNA: TGCAGCGTTGAAGATCAGTCAGGGGGACGGATAGATGAGCAGTTCTTC

CDR3 length: 14
V gene: TRBV7-2
clone size: once
J gene: TRBJ1-4
D gene: TRBD1
CDR3 protein: CASGPGQGGEKLFF
CDR3 DNA: TGTGCCAGCGGTCCGGGACAGGGGGGTGAAAAACTGTTTTTT